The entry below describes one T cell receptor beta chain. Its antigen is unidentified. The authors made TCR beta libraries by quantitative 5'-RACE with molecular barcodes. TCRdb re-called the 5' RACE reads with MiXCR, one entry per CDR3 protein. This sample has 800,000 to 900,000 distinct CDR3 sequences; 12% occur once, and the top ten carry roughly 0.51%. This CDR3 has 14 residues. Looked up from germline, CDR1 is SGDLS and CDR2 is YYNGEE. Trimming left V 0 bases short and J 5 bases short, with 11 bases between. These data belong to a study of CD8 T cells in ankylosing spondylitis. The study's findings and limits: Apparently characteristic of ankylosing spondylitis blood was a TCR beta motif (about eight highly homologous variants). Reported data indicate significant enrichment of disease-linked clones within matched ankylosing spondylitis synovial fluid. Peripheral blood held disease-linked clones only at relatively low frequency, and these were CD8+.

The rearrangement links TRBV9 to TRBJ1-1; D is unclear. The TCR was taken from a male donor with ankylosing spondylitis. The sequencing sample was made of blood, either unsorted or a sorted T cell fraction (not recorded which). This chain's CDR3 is CASSVEGRRTEAFF. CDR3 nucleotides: TGTGCCAGCAGCGTAGAAGGGAGGAGGACTGAAGCTTTCTTT.